The 32 T cell receptor beta chains below all came from one sample that was sequenced in a study of shared clonotypes between healthy human individuals. The assay was immunoSEQ multiplex PCR, and TCRdb's table has in-frame clones only and misses some. There are roughly 1,500,000 clones in the sample; approximately 98% occur only once, and approximately 0.45% lies in the top ten. Sequencing was carried out using naive CD4+ T cells sorted from blood. Subset meaning: CD45RA+ positively selected. The receptors were gathered from a man aged 25 to 40 in good health.

The J gene is TRBJ1-1, the V gene TRBV2; perhaps TRBD1 as D (5 bases). CDR1 and CDR2 from the germline V gene are SNHLY and FYNNEI. CDR3 length: 15 amino acids. The V end lost 4 bases, the J end lost 5 bases, and 17 bases lay between the germline ends. The CDR3 sequence: CASSGTRTGRTEAFF. The CDR3 DNA sequence: TGTGCCAGCAGTGGAACACGAACGGGGCGGACTGAAGCTTTCTTT. Full variable domain (rest looked up from reference TRBV2 and TRBJ1-1): EPEVTQTPSHQVTQMGQEVILRCVPISNHLYFYWYRQILGQKVEFLVSFYNNEISEKSEIFDDQFSVERPDGSNFTLKIRSTKLEDSAMYFCASSGTRTGRTEAFFGQGTRLTVV.

This rearrangement joins TRBV2 to TRBJ2-3; the D gene is possibly TRBD2 (5 bases). Looked up from germline, CDR1 is SNHLY and CDR2 is FYNNEI. The ends were cut back, 4 bases at V and 2 bases at J, with 16 bases in the middle. CDR3 size: 16 residues. The DNA for the CDR3 is TGTGCCAGCAGTGCGCGGGTATTGGGGTACACAGATACGCAGTATTTT. This sequence encodes CASSARVLGYTDTQYF.

The J gene is TRBJ2-4, the V gene TRBV30; perhaps D is TRBD1 or TRBD2 (5 bases each). This CDR3 contains 15 residues. Deletions cut 0 bases from V and 10 bases from J, with 19 bases between. Germline CDR1 reads GTSNPN; CDR2 reads SVGIG (reference sequence). Here the CDR3 DNA reads TGTGCCTGGAGTGTCTCGGACCGGGGCGCCTTTATTCAGTACTTC. This sequence encodes CAWSVSDRGAFIQYF. Drawing the rest from reference TRBV30 and TRBJ2-4, the complete variable domain is SQTIHQWPATLVQPVGSPLSLECTVEGTSNPNLYWYRQAAGRGLQLLFYSVGIGQISSEVPQNLSASRPQDRQFILSSKKLLLSDSGFYLCAWSVSDRGAFIQYFGAGTRLSVL.

This rearrangement joins TRBV9 to TRBJ2-3, with D perhaps matching TRBD2 (5 bases). The germline gives CDR1 SGDLS, CDR2 YYNGEE. This CDR3 contains 16 residues. Trimming removed 0 bases at V and 4 bases at J, with 15 bases between. The CDR3 is CASSVEGGRRADTQYF. The CDR3 coding sequence is TGTGCCAGCAGCGTAGAAGGAGGCCGGAGAGCAGATACGCAGTATTTT.

The chain combines TRBV9 with TRBJ2-1, with no clear D. V lost 2 bases and J 1 base, leaving 7 bases between the germline ends. Germline V lookup: CDR1 SGDLS, CDR2 YYNGEE. CDR3 length equals 14 residues. The CDR3, as DNA: TGTGCCAGCAGCGTTAGTGAGTCCTACAATGAGCAGTTCTTC. As protein: CASSVSESYNEQFF.

The chain combines TRBV2 with TRBJ1-4, with D maybe TRBD1 (5 bases). V lost 7 bases and J lost 6, with 12 bases in between. The V gene's germline CDR1 is SNHLY and CDR2 FYNNEI. The CDR3 has 13 residues. The CDR3, as DNA: TGTGCCAGCACATCAGGGTCTCATGAAAAACTGTTTTTT. Translated: CASTSGSHEKLFF.

This chain links TRBV9 with TRBJ1-3; D not certain. Germline CDR1 reads SGDLS; CDR2 reads YYNGEE. Trimming left V 0 bases short and J 2 bases short, with 9 bases between. The CDR3 covers 15 residues. CDR3 DNA: TGTGCCAGCAGCGTAGCAGCAGCAACTGGAAACACCATATATTTT. It translates to CASSVAAATGNTIYF.

The chain carries TRBV7-7 and TRBJ2-7; either TRBD1 or TRBD2 may fit D (6 bases each). The CDR3 covers 14 residues. With 6 bases removed from V and 3 bases from J, the gap between germline ends came to 15 bases. From germline, CDR1 is SSHAT and CDR2 FNYEAQ (reference sequence). In nucleotides, the CDR3 is TGTGCCAGCAGTCGAGGGGGGCACTACTACGAGCAGTACTTC. It yields the protein CASSRGGHYYEQYF. Full variable domain (remainder filled in from reference TRBV7-7 and TRBJ2-7): GAGVSQSPRYKVTKRGQDVTLRCDPISSHATLYWYQQALGQGPEFLTYFNYEAQPDKSGLPSDRFSAERPEGSISTLTIQRTEQRDSAMYRCASSRGGHYYEQYFGPGTRLTVT.

V usage is TRBV15 and J usage is TRBJ2-5, with unresolved D. The V and J ends lost 0 bases and 0 bases respectively, with 8 bases between them. Germline V lookup: CDR1 LNHNV, CDR2 YYDKDF (reference sequence). The CDR3 totals 15 residues. CDR3 loop: CATSRDPQYQETQYF. The CDR3 bases are TGTGCCACCAGCAGAGACCCCCAGTACCAAGAGACCCAGTACTTC.

V is TRBV19 and J is TRBJ2-6; the D call may be TRBD1 or TRBD2 (5 bases each). Looked up from germline, CDR1 is LNHDA and CDR2 is SQIVND (reference sequence). Trimming took 5 bases from V and 2 from J, leaving 10 bases between them. This CDR3 spans 15 amino acids. The CDR3: CASSWGSAGANVLTF. CDR3 sequence (DNA): TGTGCCAGTAGTTGGGGGTCTGCTGGGGCCAACGTCCTGACTTTC.

This chain joins TRBV5-4 and TRBJ2-1, with TRBD2 matching over 8 bases. CDR3 length: 16 residues. The trim removed 1 base at V and 3 bases at J, leaving 6 bases unmatched. The V gene's germline CDR1 is SGHNT and CDR2 YYREEE (reference sequence). As DNA, the CDR3 is TGTGCCAGCAGCTTGTACACCGGGACTAGCTACAATGAGCAGTTCTTC. This gives the protein CASSLYTGTSYNEQFF.

The rearrangement uses TRBV11-2 and TRBJ1-2; D call uncertain. The CDR3 totals 14 residues. Germline CDR1 reads SGHAT; CDR2 reads FQNNGV. With 1 base removed from V and 2 bases from J, the gap between germline ends came to 8 bases. CDR3 in amino acids: CASSLGQKNYGYTF. DNA for the CDR3: TGTGCCAGCAGCTTAGGGCAGAAAAACTATGGCTACACCTTC.

The V gene is TRBV5-1, the J gene TRBJ2-4; no definite D call. CDR1 is SGHRS, CDR2 YFSETQ, per germline. The CDR3 runs to 13 residues. Trimming left V 5 bases short and J 6 bases short, with 12 bases between. This chain's CDR3 is CASRPGPLNIQYF. The CDR3 DNA reads as TGCGCCAGCAGGCCCGGACCATTAAACATTCAGTACTTC.

This rearrangement joins TRBV6-1 to TRBJ1-5; D is ambiguous. Looked up from germline, CDR1 is MNHNS and CDR2 is SASEGT. The CDR3 covers 14 residues. The ends were cut back, 2 bases at V and 6 bases at J, with 11 bases in the middle. CDR3 coding DNA: TGTGCCAGCAGTGAATCGTCAGCGGTTCAGCCCCAGCATTTT. Translated: CASSESSAVQPQHF.

Concerning this clone: Other DNA sequences in this sample translate to the same CDR3. The gene calls are TRBV9 and TRBJ1-2; D not certain. Trimming removed 2 bases from V and 0 bases from J, with 8 bases in between. The CDR3 has 14 residues. Per germline, CDR1 SGDLS and CDR2 YYNGEE. The CDR3 sequence is CASSVGGSNYGYTF. In nucleotides, the CDR3 is TGTGCCAGCAGCGTCGGCGGATCTAACTATGGCTACACCTTC.

The J gene is TRBJ2-7, the V gene TRBV4-1, with a tentative D call TRBD2 (5 bases). CDR3 length: 11 amino acids. V lost 9 bases, J lost 5 bases, and 11 bases lay in between. CDR1 and CDR2 from the germline V gene are MGHRA and YSYEKL. CDR3 protein: CASSYGDEQYF. The CDR3 coding sequence is TGCGCCAGTTCTTACGGGGACGAGCAGTACTTC.

The CDR3 DNA reads as TGTGCCAGCACTACCGCGGCGGCGGCACCCTACGAGCAGTACTTC. Protein: CASTTAAAAPYEQYF. V usage is TRBV7-9 and J usage is TRBJ2-7, with no clear D. Trimming shortened V by 7 bases and J by 2 bases, and 18 bases separated the two germline ends. The CDR3 has 15 residues. The germline gives CDR1 SEHNR, CDR2 FQNEAQ (reference sequence).

This clone appeared once. This rearrangement joins TRBV10-3 to TRBJ2-2; tentative D call: TRBD1 (5 bases). V was trimmed by 9 bases and J by 6 bases, leaving 8 bases between them. The CDR3 runs to 11 residues. Germline V CDR1 and CDR2: ENHRY, SYGVKD. The CDR3 here is CAMGLAGELFF. CDR3 DNA: TGTGCCATGGGGCTCGCCGGGGAGCTGTTTTTT.

The CDR3 is CASSSSGTRPQETQYF. CDR3 in DNA: TGTGCCAGCAGCTCATCCGGGACTAGGCCCCAAGAGACCCAGTACTTC. V gene TRBV7-9 combines with J gene TRBJ2-5; 8 positions agree with TRBD2. The V gene's germline CDR1 is SEHNR and CDR2 FQNEAQ (reference sequence). The CDR3 has 16 residues. V dropped 4 bases and J dropped 1; count of bases not matched to a gene: 8.

The chain uses TRBV5-1 and TRBJ1-2; no firm D call. Germline values: CDR1 SGHRS, CDR2 YFSETQ. The V gene lost 4 bases and the J gene lost 3 bases, with 7 bases spanning the gap. This CDR3 region has 12 residues. Here the CDR3 reads CASSDRDYGYTF. The CDR3 DNA follows: TGCGCCAGCAGCGATAGAGACTATGGCTACACCTTC.

The rearrangement uses TRBV5-1 and TRBJ1-5; unclear D gene. The CDR3 has 16 amino acids. V was shortened by 4 bases and J by 3 bases, with 17 bases between the two germline ends. CDR1 is SGHRS, CDR2 YFSETQ, per germline. As DNA, the CDR3 is TGCGCCAGCAGCCGGGAAGCCACGGGGAACAATCAGCCCCAGCATTTT. The encoded protein is CASSREATGNNQPQHF.

The rearrangement uses TRBV5-1 and TRBJ2-3, with D perhaps TRBD2 (6 bases). Per germline, CDR1 SGHRS and CDR2 YFSETQ. The length of the CDR3 is 15 residues. Trimming took 2 bases from V and 6 from J, leaving 16 bases between them. This chain's CDR3 is CASSLGVTGVDTQYF. The CDR3 region has the DNA TGCGCCAGCAGCTTAGGAGTGACGGGGGTGGATACGCAGTATTTT. The whole variable domain, remainder taken from reference TRBV5-1 and TRBJ2-3, is KAGVTQTPRYLIKTRGQQVTLSCSPISGHRSVSWYQQTPGQGLQFLFEYFSETQRNKGNFPGRFSGRQFSNSRSEMNVSTLELGDSALYLCASSLGVTGVDTQYFGPGTRLTVL.

The CDR3 sequence is CASSPSSGPGANVLTF. The CDR3 DNA sequence: TGCGCCAGCAGCCCATCCTCAGGGCCAGGGGCCAACGTCCTGACTTTC. The chain has TRBV4-3 and TRBJ2-6, with a weak D call TRBD1 (5 bases). Germline CDR1 and CDR2: LGHNA and YSLEER. The CDR3 has 16 residues. Deletions cut 4 bases from V and 4 bases from J, with 14 bases between.

J is TRBJ2-5 and V is TRBV10-2; D is possibly TRBD2 (6 bases). The CDR3 has 16 residues. Per the germline V gene, CDR1 is WSHSY and CDR2 is SAAADI. V lost 2 bases to trimming and J lost 2 bases, with 15 bases between them. The CDR3 nucleotides are TGCGCCAGCAGTGAGGGCCTAGTAGCGGTTCAAGAGACCCAGTACTTC. It codes for CASSEGLVAVQETQYF.

Written as DNA, the CDR3 is TGTGCCAGCTCCACGACAGGGGATGGCACTGAAGCTTTCTTT. Residues: CASSTTGDGTEAFF. The V call is TRBV18, the J call TRBJ1-1; TRBD1 matches 8 bases. This CDR3 region has 14 residues. V lost 6 bases, J lost 4 bases, and 7 bases stayed unmatched. CDR1 and CDR2 from the germline V gene are KGHSH and LQKENI.

This clone showed up just once. This sequence joins TRBV28 and TRBJ1-1; TRBD1 might be the D (5 bases). The ends were cut back, 2 bases at V and 4 bases at J, with 11 bases in the middle. The germline V gene encodes CDR1 MDHEN and CDR2 SYDVKM. CDR3 length: 14 residues. This chain's CDR3 is CASSLGGLGTEAFF. The CDR3 DNA is TGTGCCAGCAGTTTAGGGGGGTTGGGCACTGAAGCTTTCTTT.

This chain links TRBV5-4 with TRBJ2-7, with no clear D. There are 12 residues in the CDR3. The V and J ends lost 2 bases and 6 bases respectively, with 9 bases between them. Germline V CDR1 and CDR2: SGHNT, YYREEE (reference sequence). The CDR3 DNA reads as TGTGCCAGCAGCTTACCCCTCCGCGAGCAGTACTTC. It is translated as CASSLPLREQYF.

The CDR3 sequence is CASSLLYEQYF. CDR3 nucleotides: TGTGCCAGCAGCTTGCTTTACGAGCAGTACTTC. V and J are TRBV11-3 and TRBJ2-7; unclear D gene. From germline, CDR1 is SGHNT and CDR2 YENEEA. The V and J ends lost 3 bases and 4 bases respectively, with 4 bases between them. The CDR3 covers 11 residues.

This chain connects TRBV14 to TRBJ2-1, with 8 bases fitting TRBD1. CDR1 and CDR2 (germline): SGHDN, FVKESK. The CDR3 is 12 residues long. Trimming took 3 bases from V and 12 from J; bases not matched to a gene: 4. This chain's CDR3 is CASSHSDRGQFF. CDR3 coding DNA: TGTGCCAGCAGCCACAGCGACAGGGGGCAGTTCTTC.

This clone was picked up one time. The CDR3 spells CASSLDLAGGLYNEQFF. The CDR3 DNA reads as TGCGCCAGCAGCTTGGATCTAGCGGGAGGGCTATACAATGAGCAGTTCTTC. The V call is TRBV5-1, the J call TRBJ2-1; 12 bases are shared with TRBD2. CDR1 and CDR2 (germline): SGHRS, YFSETQ. CDR3 length: 17 amino acids. V lost 0 bases, J lost 4 bases, and 5 bases stayed unmatched.

This chain joins TRBV4-1 and TRBJ1-4; no firm D call. The germline V and J ends were trimmed by 8 bases and 4 bases, with 8 bases remaining between them. Per germline, CDR1 MGHRA and CDR2 YSYEKL. This CDR3 has 12 residues. CDR3 sequence reads: CASGRNNEKLFF. The CDR3 DNA reads as TGCGCCAGCGGGCGCAATAATGAAAAACTGTTTTTT.

This sequence joins TRBV18 and TRBJ2-1, with 7 bases identical to TRBD1. This CDR3 has 14 residues. Per the germline V gene, CDR1 is KGHSH and CDR2 is LQKENI. The J segment lost 4 bases and the V segment lost 4 bases, leaving 4 bases of the junction unmatched. The CDR3 loop reads CASSLQTGYNEQFF. The DNA for the CDR3 is TGTGCCAGCTCACTCCAGACAGGGTACAATGAGCAGTTCTTC.